The 9 T cell receptor beta chains reported below all come from one sample, sequenced in a study of blood T cells in healthy people across ages. Using a J-beta primer mix together with a sample-barcoded 5' primer, a second PCR was run for roughly 6 to 12 cycles. TCRdb redid the calling of the 5' RACE reads with MiXCR, one entry per CDR3 protein. The top ten clones hold under 30% of a sample with around 1,800,000 distinct CDR3 sequences, about two fifths of them seen once. Sequenced input: blood. The receptors stem from a human donor in good health.

V and J are TRBV20-1 and TRBJ1-2, with D unclear. Germline CDR1 and CDR2: DFQATT and SNEGSKA (reference sequence). The CDR3 loop spans 11 amino acids. Trimming shortened V by 3 bases and J by 6 bases, and 8 bases separated the two germline ends. This CDR3 reads CSARGFNGYTF. The CDR3 nucleotides read TGCAGTGCTAGGGGGTTCAATGGCTACACCTTC.

The chain uses TRBV12-3 or TRBV12-4 and TRBJ1-2; tentative D call: TRBD1 (5 bases). CDR3 size: 12 residues. Trimming cost V 6 bases and J 6 bases, with 11 bases left between them. This chain's CDR3 is CASRRGAHGYTF. The CDR3 region has the DNA TGTGCCAGCAGGCGAGGGGCCCATGGCTACACCTTC.

In the case of this clonotype: One end of the junction does not line up with germline, which may come from a read error. This sequence joins TRBV7-8 and TRBJ2-5; 11 bases align to TRBD2. The CDR3 has 17 residues. The germline V gene encodes CDR1 SGHVS and CDR2 FQNEAQ. The CDR3 loop is CASSLGVAGGQQEIQYF. The CDR3 DNA is TGTGCCAGCAGCTTGGGGGTAGCGGGGGGGCAGCAAGAGATCCAGTACTTC.

This clonotype was seen only a few times. V usage is TRBV5-1 and J usage is TRBJ1-1, with D maybe TRBD1 (5 bases). Looked up from germline, CDR1 is SGHRS and CDR2 is YFSETQ. The CDR3 spans 13 residues. V was cut by 2 bases and J by 6 bases, with 11 bases left in between. The CDR3 protein is CASSLLGAAEAFF. The DNA for the CDR3 is TGCGCCAGCAGCTTATTAGGGGCCGCTGAAGCTTTCTTT. The full variable domain, its missing parts supplied by reference TRBV5-1 and TRBJ1-1, is KAGVTQTPRYLIKTRGQQVTLSCSPISGHRSVSWYQQTPGQGLQFLFEYFSETQRNKGNFPGRFSGRQFSNSRSEMNVSTLELGDSALYLCASSLLGAAEAFFGQGTRLTVV.

This sequence joins TRBV7-8 and TRBJ1-2, with TRBD1 matching over 8 bases. The trim removed 5 bases at V and 3 bases at J, leaving 5 bases unmatched. The CDR3 runs to 14 residues. Looked up from germline, CDR1 is SGHVS and CDR2 is FQNEAQ. CDR3 in amino acids: CASSPDRVDYGYTF. CDR3 DNA: TGTGCCAGCAGCCCGGACAGGGTTGACTATGGCTACACCTTC. The full variable domain, in which reference TRBV7-8 and TRBJ1-2 provide the parts outside the CDR3, is GAGVSQSPRYKVAKRGQDVALRCDPISGHVSLFWYQQALGQGPEFLTYFQNEAQLDKSGLPSDRFFAERPEGSVSTLKIQRTQQEDSAVYLCASSPDRVDYGYTFGSGTRLTVV.

The chain is built from TRBV20-1 and TRBJ1-1, with D tentatively TRBD1 (5 bases). CDR1 is DFQATT, CDR2 SNEGSKA, per germline (reference sequence). V was trimmed by 0 bases and J by 3 bases, leaving 17 bases between them. The CDR3 extends over 16 amino acids. This CDR3 is CSARDFRVGTDTEAFF. The CDR3 DNA reads as TGCAGTGCTAGAGATTTCAGGGTCGGGACGGACACTGAAGCTTTCTTT.

Concerning this clonotype: The germline gene is not matched at one end of the junction; a read error may be the cause. The chain has TRBV20-1 and TRBJ1-5; D is ambiguous. The length of the CDR3 is 17 residues. Germline V lookup: CDR1 DFQATT, CDR2 SNEGSKA (reference sequence). The CDR3 sequence: CRARSGLRDHSNQPQHF. The CDR3 DNA follows: TGCAGAGCTAGATCGGGGTTAAGAGACCATAGCAATCAGCCCCAGCATTTT.

This clonotype was counted a few times. The chain carries TRBV27 and TRBJ2-3, with 8 bases fitting TRBD2. CDR3 length: 15 residues. Germline assignment: CDR1 MNHEY and CDR2 SMNVEV (reference sequence). V was pared by 9 bases and J by 1 base, with 9 bases of the junction left unmatched. The CDR3 region has the DNA TGTGCCAGTTGGGAGCTGCGGGGGGGCACAGATACGCAGTATTTT. It yields the protein CASWELRGGTDTQYF.

The V gene is TRBV5-1, the J gene TRBJ2-7; weak D call: TRBD2 (7 bases). V was pared by 0 bases and J by 0 bases, with 19 bases between. The CDR3 is 18 amino acids. Germline V gene sequence: CDR1 SGHRS, CDR2 YFSETQ. The CDR3 sequence is CASSLVSGGGAGSYEQYF. The CDR3 DNA sequence: TGCGCCAGCAGCTTGGTGTCTGGTGGGGGGGCCGGCTCCTACGAGCAGTACTTC.